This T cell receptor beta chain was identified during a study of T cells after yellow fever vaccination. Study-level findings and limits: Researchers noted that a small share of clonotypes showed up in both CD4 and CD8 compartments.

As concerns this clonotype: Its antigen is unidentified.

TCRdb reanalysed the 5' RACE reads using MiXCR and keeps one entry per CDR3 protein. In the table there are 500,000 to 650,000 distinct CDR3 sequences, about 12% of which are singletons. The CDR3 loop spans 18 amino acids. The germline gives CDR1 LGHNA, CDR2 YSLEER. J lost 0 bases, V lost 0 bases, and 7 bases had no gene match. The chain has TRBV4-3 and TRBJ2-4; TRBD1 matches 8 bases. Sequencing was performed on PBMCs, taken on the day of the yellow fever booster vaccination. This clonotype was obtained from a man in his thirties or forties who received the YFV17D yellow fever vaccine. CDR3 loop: CASSQDWETGVAKNIQYF. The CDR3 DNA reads TGCGCCAGCAGCCAAGATTGGGAGACAGGGGTAGCCAAAAACATTCAGTACTTC.